This T cell receptor (beta chain) was sequenced for a study of blood T cell repertoires in COVID-19. For the study at large: From the United States, Italy and Spain came samples of acute and convalescent COVID-19.

Authors' methods: Estimation of nucleated cell counts was performed using reference gene primer amplification. The method was immunoSEQ multiplex PCR; TCRdb's version includes in-frame clones alone and lacks a portion of them. The D gene and trimming were derived from the DNA, and the V and J assignments and clone size from that table. This sample has about 150,000 clones, with 80% found just once. Germline CDR1 reads KGHSH; CDR2 reads LQKENI. Losses at the gene ends were 4 bases for V and 8 bases for J; bases not matched to a gene: 8. The CDR3 length is 14 residues. The chain is built from TRBV18 and TRBJ1-5; TRBD1 matches at 7 bases. This clonotype originated in a woman aged 45 to 65 with acute or convalescent COVID-19. Source material: peripheral blood. The CDR3 sequence: CASSQRQGNEPQHF. In nucleotides, the CDR3 is TGTGCCAGCTCACAACGACAGGGTAATGAGCCCCAGCATTTT.